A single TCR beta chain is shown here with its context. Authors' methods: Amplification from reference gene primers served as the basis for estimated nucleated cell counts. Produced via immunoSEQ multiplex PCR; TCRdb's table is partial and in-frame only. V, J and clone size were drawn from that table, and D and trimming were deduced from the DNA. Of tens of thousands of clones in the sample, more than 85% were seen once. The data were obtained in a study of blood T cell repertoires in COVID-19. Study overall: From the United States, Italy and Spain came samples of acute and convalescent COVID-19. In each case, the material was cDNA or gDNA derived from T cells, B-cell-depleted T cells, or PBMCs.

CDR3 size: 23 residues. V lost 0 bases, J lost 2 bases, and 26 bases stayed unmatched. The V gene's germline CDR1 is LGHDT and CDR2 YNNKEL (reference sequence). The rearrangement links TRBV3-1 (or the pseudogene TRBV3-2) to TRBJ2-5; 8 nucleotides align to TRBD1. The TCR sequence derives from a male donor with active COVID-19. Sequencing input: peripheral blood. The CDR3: CASSQEYPEEADRGMTGQETQYF. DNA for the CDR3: TGTGCCAGCAGCCAAGAATACCCGGAAGAAGCCGACAGGGGAATGACGGGACAAGAGACCCAGTACTTC.